The 11 T cell receptor beta chains given below trace back to one sample, sequenced in a study of T cell responses to AZD1222 COVID-19 vaccine. This table comes from immunoSEQ multiplex PCR, and its TCRdb copy is limited to in-frame clones, with some not included. Here the sample spans some 160,000 clones, 92% being singletons. Sequenced here: peripheral blood, sampled on day 0 of AZD1222 vaccination. The source of these receptors is an adult in good health.

CDR3 DNA sequence: TGTGCCAGCTCACCACTGGACAGGGTTTCGGGGAATAATTCACCCCTCCACTTT. It translates to CASSPLDRVSGNNSPLHF. This chain connects TRBV18 to TRBJ1-6; 8 bases agree with TRBD1. Germline assignment: CDR1 KGHSH and CDR2 LQKENI. The CDR3 is 18 amino acids. V shed 1 base, J shed 5 bases, and the junction held 10 bases outside the gene matches.

This rearrangement joins TRBV4-1 to TRBJ2-2, with 7 bases fitting TRBD2. The V and J ends lost 0 bases and 5 bases, in that order; junction bases with no gene match: 9. Germline lookup yields CDR1 MGHRA and CDR2 YSYEKL. This CDR3 contains 17 residues. DNA for the CDR3: TGCGCCAGCAGCCAAGAATGGGGGGGAGGGCCAACCGGGGAGCTGTTTTTT. Translating gives CASSQEWGGGPTGELFF.

The chain joins TRBV10-3 to TRBJ1-3; TRBD1 aligns across 10 bases. This CDR3 is built from 15 residues. J lost 3 bases, V lost 2 bases, and 1 base had no gene match. Germline CDR1 is ENHRY and CDR2 is SYGVKD. This chain's CDR3 is CAISEDRGLGNTIYF. For the CDR3, the DNA is TGTGCCATCAGTGAGGACAGGGGGCTTGGAAACACCATATATTTT.

The gene calls are TRBV12-5 and TRBJ1-6, with D hard to call. The CDR3 contains 13 residues. The V end was cut by 5 bases, the J end by 3 bases, with 5 bases between. CDR1 LGHNT and CDR2 FRNRAP come from the germline V gene. CDR3 amino acids: CASGPGYNSPLHF. CDR3 DNA sequence: TGTGCTAGTGGTCCGGGCTATAATTCACCCCTCCACTTT.

This clone was observed once. This chain links TRBV5-1 with TRBJ1-1; possibly TRBD1 for D (6 bases). CDR3 size: 15 residues. The germline CDR1 and CDR2 sequences are SGHRS and YFSETQ. Trimming left V 0 bases short and J 1 base short, with 10 bases between. For the CDR3, the DNA is TGCGCCAGCAGCTTGGCTCCCAGGGGGAACACTGAAGCTTTCTTT. This sequence encodes CASSLAPRGNTEAFF.

The chain recombines TRBV7-2 with TRBJ1-1, with 7 bases matching TRBD1. The CDR3 has 16 amino acids. Germline CDR1 and CDR2: SGHTA and FQGNSA. V gave up 2 bases and J gave up 8 bases; unmatched junction bases: 14. In DNA, the CDR3 is TGTGCCAGCAGCTTAACCCCCGACAGGGCGACCCTCGAAGCTTTCTTT. Translating it yields CASSLTPDRATLEAFF.

The CDR3, as DNA: TGCAGCGCCATACAGGGGAAGCGGGGCTACACCTTC. It encodes CSAIQGKRGYTF. This chain connects TRBV29-1 to TRBJ1-2; 7 bases map to TRBD1. V trimming: 7 bases; J trimming: 8 bases; junction bases outside the gene matches: 10. CDR1 is SQVTM and CDR2 is ANQGSEA in the germline V gene. The CDR3 loop spans 12 amino acids.

The chain uses TRBV6-5 and TRBJ1-1; 10 nucleotides align to TRBD1. J lost 6 bases, V lost 10 bases, and 5 bases had no gene match. Germline V CDR1 and CDR2: MNHEY, SVGAGI. The CDR3 covers 12 residues. CDR3 coding DNA: TGTGCCATACGGGACAGGGGATCTGAAGCTTTCTTT. Protein sequence: CAIRDRGSEAFF.

The rearrangement links TRBV19 to TRBJ1-2; no clear D. CDR3 length: 11 residues. Germline V gene sequence: CDR1 LNHDA, CDR2 SQIVND (reference sequence). Trimming took 10 bases from V and 2 from J, leaving 8 bases between them. CDR3 DNA: TGTGCCATACGGCTCAACTATGGCTACACCTTC. Its translation is CAIRLNYGYTF. The full variable domain, with the rest looked up from reference TRBV19 and TRBJ1-2, is DGGITQSPKYLFRKEGQNVTLSCEQNLNHDAMYWYRQDPGQGLRLIYYSQIVNDFQKGDIAEGYSVSREKKESFPLTVTSAQKNPTAFYLCAIRLNYGYTFGSGTRLTVV.

CDR3: CASSDKYEQYF. The CDR3 DNA is TGTGCCAGCTCGGATAAATACGAGCAGTACTTC. V is TRBV18 and J is TRBJ2-7; D gene ambiguous. The germline gives CDR1 KGHSH, CDR2 LQKENI. V was trimmed by 6 bases and J by 4 bases, leaving 7 bases between them. The CDR3 runs to 11 residues.

The chain links TRBV4-1 to TRBJ1-5; 7 nucleotides agree with TRBD1. Germline-derived CDR1 and CDR2 are MGHRA and YSYEKL. The length of the CDR3 is 17 residues. Trimming removed 4 bases from V and 3 bases from J; junction bases left unmatched: 12. The CDR3 DNA sequence: TGCGCCAGCAGCCCAGGCGCCACCACAGGGGTCAATCAGCCCCAGCATTTT. Its protein is CASSPGATTGVNQPQHF.